Sequencing of this T cell receptor (beta chain) was carried out in a study of cytomegalovirus exposure and HLA in healthy donors. The approximately 120-subject validation cohort, separate from the roughly 700-subject first cohort, included the donors. The method was immunoSEQ multiplex PCR; TCRdb's version includes in-frame clones alone and lacks a portion of them. The sample has 160,000 or so clones, about nine tenths seen once. Study-level findings and limits: As was reported, the classifier diagnosed cytomegalovirus status with high specificity and sensitivity. Researchers counted approximately 160 TCR beta chains as cytomegalovirus-associated.

Germline CDR1 and CDR2: MNHEY and SVGAGI. The CDR3 contains 14 residues. The germline V and J ends were trimmed by 0 bases and 7 bases, with 9 bases remaining between them. Of note for this clone: Its matching antigen is unknown.

This rearrangement joins TRBV6-5 to TRBJ2-2; D may be TRBD2 (5 bases). This clonotype was sampled from a man aged 18 to 29 in good health and CMV-seropositive. Input material: PBMCs. CDR3: CASSYSRAGGELFF. The CDR3 DNA follows: TGTGCCAGCAGTTACTCGAGGGCTGGCGGGGAGCTGTTTTTT.